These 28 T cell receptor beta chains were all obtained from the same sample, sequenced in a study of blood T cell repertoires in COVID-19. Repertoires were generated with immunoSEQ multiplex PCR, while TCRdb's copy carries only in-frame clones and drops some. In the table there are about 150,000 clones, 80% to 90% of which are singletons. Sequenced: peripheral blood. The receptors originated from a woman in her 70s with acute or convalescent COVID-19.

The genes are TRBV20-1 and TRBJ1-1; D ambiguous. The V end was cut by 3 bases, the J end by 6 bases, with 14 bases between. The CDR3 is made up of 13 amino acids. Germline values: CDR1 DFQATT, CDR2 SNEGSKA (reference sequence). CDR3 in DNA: TGCAGTGCTAGTAGGGTTGGAGGATCTGAAGCTTTCTTT. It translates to CSASRVGGSEAFF.

The CDR3 nucleotides are TGTGCCAGCAGCCAAAAGTGGCTGAACACTGAAGCTTTCTTT. Translated: CASSQKWLNTEAFF. This rearrangement joins TRBV3-1 (or the pseudogene TRBV3-2) to TRBJ1-1; D is unresolved. Trimming left V 2 bases short and J 0 bases short, with 7 bases between. There are 14 residues in the CDR3. Germline lookup yields CDR1 LGHDT and CDR2 YNNKEL (reference sequence).

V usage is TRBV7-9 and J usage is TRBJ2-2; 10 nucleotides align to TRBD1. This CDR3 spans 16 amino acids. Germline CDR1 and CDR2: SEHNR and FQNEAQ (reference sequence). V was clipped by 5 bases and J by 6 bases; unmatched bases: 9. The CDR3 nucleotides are TGTGCCAGCAGCACTATAAGACAGGGGGCGCCCGGGGAGCTGTTTTTT. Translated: CASSTIRQGAPGELFF.

The DNA of the CDR3 is TGTGCCAGCAGCTCGGGGTTTTCTGGAAACACCATATATTTT. It yields the protein CASSSGFSGNTIYF. This chain uses TRBV7-2 with TRBJ1-3; D is unresolved. Trimming took off 4 bases at V and 1 base at J, with 8 bases between the two ends. This CDR3 contains 14 residues. CDR1 and CDR2 (germline): SGHTA, FQGNSA.

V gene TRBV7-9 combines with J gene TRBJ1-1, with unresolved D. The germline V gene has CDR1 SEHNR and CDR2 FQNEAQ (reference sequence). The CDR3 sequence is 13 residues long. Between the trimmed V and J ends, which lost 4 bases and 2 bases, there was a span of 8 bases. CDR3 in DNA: TGTGCCAGCAGCTCGACACCAAACACTGAAGCTTTCTTT. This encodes CASSSTPNTEAFF. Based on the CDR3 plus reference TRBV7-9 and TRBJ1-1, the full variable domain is DTGVSQNPRHKITKRGQNVTFRCDPISEHNRLYWYRQTLGQGPEFLTYFQNEAQLEKSRLLSDRFSAERPKGSFSTLEIQRTEQGDSAMYLCASSSTPNTEAFFGQGTRLTVV.

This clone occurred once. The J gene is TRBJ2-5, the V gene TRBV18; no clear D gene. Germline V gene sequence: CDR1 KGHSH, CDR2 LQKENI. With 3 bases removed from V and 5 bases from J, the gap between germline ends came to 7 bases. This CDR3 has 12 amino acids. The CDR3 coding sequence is TGTGCCAGCTCACCCTACGGGGAGACCCAGTACTTC. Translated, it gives CASSPYGETQYF. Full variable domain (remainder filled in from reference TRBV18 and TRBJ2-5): NAGVMQNPRHLVRRRGQEARLRCSPMKGHSHVYWYRQLPEEGLKFMVYLQKENIIDESGMPKERFSAEFPKEGPSILRIQQVVRGDSAAYFCASSPYGETQYFGPGTRLLVL.

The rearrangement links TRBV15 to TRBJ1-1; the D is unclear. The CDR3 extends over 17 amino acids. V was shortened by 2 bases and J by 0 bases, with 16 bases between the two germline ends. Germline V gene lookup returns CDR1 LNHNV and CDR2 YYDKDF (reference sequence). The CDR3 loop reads CATSRPPGRGLNTEAFF. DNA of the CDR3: TGTGCCACCAGCAGACCTCCGGGGAGAGGGTTGAACACTGAAGCTTTCTTT.

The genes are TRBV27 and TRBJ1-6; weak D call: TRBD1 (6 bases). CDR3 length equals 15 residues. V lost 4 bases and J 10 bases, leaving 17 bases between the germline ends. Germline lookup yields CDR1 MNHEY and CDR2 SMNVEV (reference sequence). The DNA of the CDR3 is TGTGCCAGCAGTTCGTTATGGGGGGGCCGCTCACCCCTCCACTTT. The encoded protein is CASSSLWGGRSPLHF.

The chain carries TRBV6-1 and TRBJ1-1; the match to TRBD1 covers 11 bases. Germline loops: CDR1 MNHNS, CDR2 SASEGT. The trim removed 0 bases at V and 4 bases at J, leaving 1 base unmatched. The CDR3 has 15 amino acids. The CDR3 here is CASSEAGTGGTEAFF. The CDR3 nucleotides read TGTGCCAGCAGTGAAGCCGGGACAGGGGGCACTGAAGCTTTCTTT.

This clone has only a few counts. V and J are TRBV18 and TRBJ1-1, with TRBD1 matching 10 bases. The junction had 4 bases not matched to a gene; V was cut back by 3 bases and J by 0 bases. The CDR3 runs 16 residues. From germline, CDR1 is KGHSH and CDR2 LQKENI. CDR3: CASSPRDRGVNTEAFF. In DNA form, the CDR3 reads TGTGCCAGCTCACCCCGGGACAGGGGTGTGAACACTGAAGCTTTCTTT.

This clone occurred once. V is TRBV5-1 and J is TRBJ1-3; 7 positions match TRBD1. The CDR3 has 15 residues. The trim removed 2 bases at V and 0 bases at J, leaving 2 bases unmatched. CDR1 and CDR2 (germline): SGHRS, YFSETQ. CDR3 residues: CASSLSGGSGNTIYF. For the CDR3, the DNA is TGCGCCAGCAGCTTATCAGGGGGCTCTGGAAACACCATATATTTT.

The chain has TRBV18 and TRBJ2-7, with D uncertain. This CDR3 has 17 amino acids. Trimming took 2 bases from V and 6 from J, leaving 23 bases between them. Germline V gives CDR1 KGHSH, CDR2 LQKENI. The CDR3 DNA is TGTGCCAGCTCACCAGTGTCAGCAGTTTCAACGAGGTCCGAGCAGTACTTC. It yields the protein CASSPVSAVSTRSEQYF.

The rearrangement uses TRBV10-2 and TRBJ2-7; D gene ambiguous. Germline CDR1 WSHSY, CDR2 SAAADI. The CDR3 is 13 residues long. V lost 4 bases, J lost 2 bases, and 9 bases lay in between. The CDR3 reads CASSGAPTYEQYV. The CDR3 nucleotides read TGCGCCAGCAGTGGGGCCCCTACCTACGAGCAGTACGTC.

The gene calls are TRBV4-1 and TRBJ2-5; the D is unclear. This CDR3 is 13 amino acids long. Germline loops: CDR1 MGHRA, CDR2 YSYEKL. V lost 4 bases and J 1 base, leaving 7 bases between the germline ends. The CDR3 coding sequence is TGCGCCAGCAGCCCCCGCGTCCAAGAGACCCAGTACTTC. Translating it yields CASSPRVQETQYF.

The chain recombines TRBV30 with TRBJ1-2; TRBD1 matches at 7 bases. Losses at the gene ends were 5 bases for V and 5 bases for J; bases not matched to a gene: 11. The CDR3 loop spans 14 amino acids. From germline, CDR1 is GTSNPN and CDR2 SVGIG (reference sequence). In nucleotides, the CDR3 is TGTGCCTGGTACCGGGACAGCAAAACATATGGCTACACCTTC. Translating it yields CAWYRDSKTYGYTF.

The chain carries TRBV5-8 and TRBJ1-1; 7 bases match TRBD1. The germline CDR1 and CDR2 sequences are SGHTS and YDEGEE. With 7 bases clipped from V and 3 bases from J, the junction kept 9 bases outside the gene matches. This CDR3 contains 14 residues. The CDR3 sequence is CASCRDRVDTEAFF. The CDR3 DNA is TGTGCCAGCTGCCGCGACAGGGTAGACACTGAAGCTTTCTTT.

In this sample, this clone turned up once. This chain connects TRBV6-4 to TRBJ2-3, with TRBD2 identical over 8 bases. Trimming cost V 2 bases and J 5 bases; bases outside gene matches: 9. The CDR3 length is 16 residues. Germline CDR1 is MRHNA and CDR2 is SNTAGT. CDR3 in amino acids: CASSDTYRGGEDTQYF. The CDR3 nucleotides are TGTGCCAGCAGTGACACGTACCGGGGGGGCGAAGATACGCAGTATTTT.

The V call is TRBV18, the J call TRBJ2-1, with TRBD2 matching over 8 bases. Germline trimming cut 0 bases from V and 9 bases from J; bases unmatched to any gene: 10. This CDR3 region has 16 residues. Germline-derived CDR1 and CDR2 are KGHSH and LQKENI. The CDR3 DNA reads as TGTGCCAGCTCACCACCGGGCGGGGGGCCGGCAGGTGAGCAGTTCTTC. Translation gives CASSPPGGGPAGEQFF.

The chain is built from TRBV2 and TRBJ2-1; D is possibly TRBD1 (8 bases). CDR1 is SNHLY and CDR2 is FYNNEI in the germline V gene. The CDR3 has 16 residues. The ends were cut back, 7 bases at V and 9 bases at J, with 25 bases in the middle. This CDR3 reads CASTLSTGGAQGEQFF. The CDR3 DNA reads TGTGCCAGCACTTTATCCACAGGGGGGGCTCAGGGTGAGCAGTTCTTC.

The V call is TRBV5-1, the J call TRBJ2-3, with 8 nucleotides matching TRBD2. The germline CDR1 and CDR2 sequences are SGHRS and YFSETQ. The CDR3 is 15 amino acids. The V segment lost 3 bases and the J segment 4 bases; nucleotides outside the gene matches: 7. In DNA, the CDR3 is TGCGCCAGCAGCTGGGGGAGAGCGGGGGCAGATACGCAGTATTTT. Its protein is CASSWGRAGADTQYF. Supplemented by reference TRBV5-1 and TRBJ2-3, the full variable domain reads KAGVTQTPRYLIKTRGQQVTLSCSPISGHRSVSWYQQTPGQGLQFLFEYFSETQRNKGNFPGRFSGRQFSNSRSEMNVSTLELGDSALYLCASSWGRAGADTQYFGPGTRLTVL.

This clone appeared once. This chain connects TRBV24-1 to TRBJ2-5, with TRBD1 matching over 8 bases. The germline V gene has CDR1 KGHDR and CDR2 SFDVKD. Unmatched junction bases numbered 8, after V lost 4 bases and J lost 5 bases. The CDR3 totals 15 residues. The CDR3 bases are TGTGCCACCAGTGACCCGACAGGGGTTGTGGAGACCCAGTACTTC. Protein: CATSDPTGVVETQYF.

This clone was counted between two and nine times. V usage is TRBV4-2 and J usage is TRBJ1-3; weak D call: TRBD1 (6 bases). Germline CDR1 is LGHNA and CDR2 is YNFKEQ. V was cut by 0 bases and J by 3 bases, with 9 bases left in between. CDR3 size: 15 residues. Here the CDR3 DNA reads TGTGCCAGCAGCCAAGACGCAGGGGATGGAAACACCATATATTTT. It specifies CASSQDAGDGNTIYF.

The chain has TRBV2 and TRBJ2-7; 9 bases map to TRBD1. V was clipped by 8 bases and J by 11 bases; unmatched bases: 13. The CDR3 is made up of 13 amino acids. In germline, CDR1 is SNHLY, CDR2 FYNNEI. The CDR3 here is CASRPRWDREKYV. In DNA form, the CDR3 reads TGTGCCAGCCGGCCGAGATGGGACAGGGAGAAGTACGTC.

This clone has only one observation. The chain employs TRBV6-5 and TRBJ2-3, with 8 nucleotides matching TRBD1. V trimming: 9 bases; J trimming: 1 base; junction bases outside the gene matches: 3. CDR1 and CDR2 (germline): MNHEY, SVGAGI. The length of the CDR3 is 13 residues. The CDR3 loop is CASAGGGTDTQYF. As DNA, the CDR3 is TGTGCCAGTGCAGGGGGCGGCACAGATACGCAGTATTTT.

The CDR3 reads CSAGDRTSTDTQYF. In DNA, the CDR3 is TGCAGTGCTGGTGACAGGACTAGCACAGATACGCAGTATTTT. This rearrangement joins TRBV20-1 to TRBJ2-3; a weak D match, TRBD1 (6 bases). With 5 bases removed from V and 0 bases from J, the gap between germline ends came to 12 bases. Germline V gene lookup returns CDR1 DFQATT and CDR2 SNEGSKA (reference sequence). This CDR3 region has 14 residues.

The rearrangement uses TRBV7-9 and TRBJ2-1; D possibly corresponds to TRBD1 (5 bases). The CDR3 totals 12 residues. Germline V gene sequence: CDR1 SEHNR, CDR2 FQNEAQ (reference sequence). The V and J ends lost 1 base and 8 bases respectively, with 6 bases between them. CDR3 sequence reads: CASSLGGDEQFF. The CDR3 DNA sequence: TGTGCCAGCAGCTTAGGGGGCGATGAGCAGTTCTTC.

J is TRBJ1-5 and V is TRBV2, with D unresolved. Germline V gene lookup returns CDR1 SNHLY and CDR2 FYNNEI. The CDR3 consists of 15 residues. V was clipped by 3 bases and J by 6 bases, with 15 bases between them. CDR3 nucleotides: TGTGCCAGCAGTGAGGAGGGAGGAGTAGCTCAGCCCCAGCATTTT. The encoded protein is CASSEEGGVAQPQHF. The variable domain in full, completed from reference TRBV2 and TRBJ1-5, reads EPEVTQTPSHQVTQMGQEVILRCVPISNHLYFYWYRQILGQKVEFLVSFYNNEISEKSEIFDDQFSVERPDGSNFTLKIRSTKLEDSAMYFCASSEEGGVAQPQHFGDGTRLSIL.

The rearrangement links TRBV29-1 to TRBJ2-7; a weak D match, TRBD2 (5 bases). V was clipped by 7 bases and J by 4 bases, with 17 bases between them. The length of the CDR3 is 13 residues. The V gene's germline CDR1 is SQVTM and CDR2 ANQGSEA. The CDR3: CSAGGLTDYEQYF. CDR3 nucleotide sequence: TGCAGCGCCGGAGGCCTTACGGATTACGAGCAGTACTTC.